Listed below are T cell receptor beta chains from one sample, sequenced in a study of identical twins. Via MiXCR, TCRdb re-called the 5' RACE reads, giving one row per CDR3 protein. This repertoire shows nearly 900,000 distinct CDR3 sequences, around 12% found once; its top ten account for around 1.6%. This same sample was also taken into another study, of yellow fever vaccine responses in identical twins.

The specimen sequenced was PBMCs. Source of these receptors: a woman aged 18 to 35 in good health. The CDR3 runs from the conserved cysteine through the conserved F or W. D genes are given only for firm matches. Not every row has a clone size; where given, it reads once, few, many or a size class.

TRBJ2-6 few . TRBV24-1 TGTGCCACCAGTGACCCCGGGTCCCCTGGGGCCAACGTCCTGACTTTC CATSDPGSPGANVLTF
TRBJ2-1 . TRBD1 TRBV5-1 TGCGCCAGCAGCTCGGGACAGCAAAATGAGCAGTTCTTC CASSSGQQNEQFF
TRBJ2-1 many . TRBV24-1 TGTGCCACCAGTGATTTGAGACTAGGCTACAATGAGCAGTTCTTC CATSDLRLGYNEQFF
TRBJ2-3 many TRBD2 TRBV29-1 TGCAGCGTTGCCACGACTAGCGGGATTCCAGATACGCAGTATTTT CSVATTSGIPDTQYF
TRBJ2-1 . TRBD2 TRBV29-1 TGCAGCGTTGAGGAGACTAGCGGGTATAATGAGCAGTTCTTC CSVEETSGYNEQFF
TRBJ1-2 . . TRBV27 TGTGCCAGCACCTCGACAGGCGGCTATGGCTACACCTTC CASTSTGGYGYTF
TRBJ2-2 many TRBD1 TRBV29-1 TGCAGCGTTGGCGAGACAGGGTCAGCCGGGGAGCTGTTTTTT CSVGETGSAGELFF
TRBJ2-3 few TRBD2 TRBV14 TGTGCCAGCAGCCACTACGGGGGGGATACGCAGTATTTT CASSHYGGDTQYF
TRBJ1-2 . . TRBV12-3/TRBV12-4 TGTGCCGGCAGTGCTCAGAGCCCCGCGTCCTTCTATGGCTACACCTTC CAGSAQSPASFYGYTF
TRBJ1-2 . TRBD1 TRBV6-1 TGTGCCAGCAGACCAGGACAGGGGCCCCTTTCGGGTGGCTACACCTTC CASRPGQGPLSGGYTF
TRBJ2-1 few TRBD2 TRBV7-6 TGTGCCAGCAGCTGGACGCCGGGACTAGCCAGTGAGCAGTTCTTC CASSWTPGLASEQFF
TRBJ1-1 few . TRBV25-1 TGTGCCAGCGGGCGACTGAACACTGAAGCTTTCTTT CASGRLNTEAFF
TRBJ2-7 . . TRBV27 TGTGCCAGCGGGGACAAACCCTACGAGCAGTACTTC CASGDKPYEQYF
TRBJ2-1 . TRBD2 TRBV6-1 TGTGCCAGCAAGATAGCGGGGAGCTCCTACAATGAGCAGTTCTTC CASKIAGSSYNEQFF
TRBJ2-3 few . TRBV4-1 TGCGCCAGCAGCCCTCACCCCCCGGGAGAGGGCACAGATACGCAGTATTTT CASSPHPPGEGTDTQYF
TRBJ2-2 few . TRBV5-1 TGCGCCAGCAGCTTGGGCAGGGAACTAGTTTTCCACACCGGGGAGCTGTTTTTT CASSLGRELVFHTGELFF
TRBJ2-6 . . TRBV27 TGTGCCAGCAGTGCAGGGCCTGGGGCCAACGTCCTGACTTTC CASSAGPGANVLTF
TRBJ1-1 few TRBD1 TRBV7-9 TGTGCCAGCAGCGAGGACAGGACAAACACTGAAGCTTTCTTT CASSEDRTNTEAFF
TRBJ2-3 few TRBD1 TRBV7-9 TGTGCCAGCAGCACCTGGACAGGGAACACAGATACGCAGTATTTT CASSTWTGNTDTQYF
TRBJ1-3 few . TRBV10-3 TGTGCCATCAGGCCGGGAGGGACTGGAAACACCATATATTTT CAIRPGGTGNTIYF
TRBJ2-2 few . TRBV10-3 TGTGCCATCAGTGACTCGCCTCGAGCCGGGGAGCTGTTTTTT CAISDSPRAGELFF
TRBJ2-3 . . TRBV29-1 TGCAGCTTCATACAGGGAGCCGGCCCAGATACGCAGTATTTT CSFIQGAGPDTQYF
TRBJ2-1 . . TRBV5-1 TGCGCCAGCACTTACCTCGCTACGGGGAGAAGCTCCTACAATGAGCAGTTCTTC CASTYLATGRSSYNEQFF
TRBJ2-3 few TRBD2 TRBV4-2 TGTGCCAGCAGCCATCCTAGCGGGGGCAGCACAGATACGCAGTATTTT CASSHPSGGSTDTQYF
TRBJ2-3 . . TRBV10-3 TGTGCCATGACTCAGGGGCCAGGGACAGATACGCAGTATTTT CAMTQGPGTDTQYF
TRBJ2-6 . TRBD2 TRBV24-1 TGTGCCACCAGTGACCGGACTAGCGGGGGCTCTGGGGCCAACGTCCTGACTTTC CATSDRTSGGSGANVLTF
TRBJ2-2 few . TRBV12-3/TRBV12-4 TGTGCCAGCAGTTTAGCCGGGGCCGGGGTCACCGGGGAGCTGTTTTTT CASSLAGAGVTGELFF
TRBJ1-1 few . TRBV3-1 TGTGCCAGCAGCCAAGATTCGGCAGGGTCTGAAGCTTTCTTT CASSQDSAGSEAFF
TRBJ1-5 . . TRBV20-1 TGCAGTGCTAATTCCGACCGGGAGTCAGGCCAGCCCCAGCATTTT CSANSDRESGQPQHF
TRBJ2-1 . TRBD2 TRBV11-3 TGTGCCAGCAAAAGTAGCGGGGCTAGCTACAATGAGCAGTTCTTC CASKSSGASYNEQFF
TRBJ2-1 . . TRBV10-3 TGTGCCATCAACGCAGGAAACGTCAATGAGCAGTTCTTC CAINAGNVNEQFF
TRBJ2-2 . . TRBV20-1 TGCAGTGCTAACAGAGGCACCAACACCGGGGAGCTGTTTTTT CSANRGTNTGELFF
TRBJ2-3 many . TRBV12-3/TRBV12-4 TGTGCCAGCAGTGCCTACGGGACTGCAGATACGCAGTATTTT CASSAYGTADTQYF
TRBJ2-1 . TRBD1 TRBV12-5 TGTGCTAGTGGCTCGGCATTGGGGACAGGCTACAAGGGTGAGCAGTTCTTC CASGSALGTGYKGEQFF
TRBJ2-7 few . TRBV7-9 TGTGCCAGCAGCTCCGCCCTCGACTCCTACGAGCAGTACTTC CASSSALDSYEQYF
TRBJ1-2 few . TRBV28 TGTGCCAGCAGTTTCGGGGCCTCCTCTAACTATGGCTACACCTTC CASSFGASSNYGYTF
TRBJ2-1 . TRBD2 TRBV12-3/TRBV12-4 TGTGCCAGCAGTTTAAACCCCGCTACTAGCGGGATCCTTGGTGAGCAGTTCTTC CASSLNPATSGILGEQFF
TRBJ1-1 few . TRBV27 TGTGCCAGCAGGGTCCTGGGGCACACTGAAGCTTTCTTT CASRVLGHTEAFF
TRBJ1-6 . TRBD1 TRBV6-1 TGTGCCAGCTGTCGAACAGGGGGAATTTCTTCACCCCTCCACTTT CASCRTGGISSPLHF
TRBJ2-7 few . TRBV6-6 TGTGCCAGCATTTCCCCCCTGGACGAGCAGTACTTC CASISPLDEQYF
TRBJ2-4 few . TRBV4-1 TGCGCCAGCAGCCAAGATCAAGTTTTGCGCGCCAAAAACATTCAGTACTTC CASSQDQVLRAKNIQYF
TRBJ2-3 . . TRBV5-1 TGCGCCAGCAGCTTACTCCCGGGGGTAGATACGCAGTATTTT CASSLLPGVDTQYF